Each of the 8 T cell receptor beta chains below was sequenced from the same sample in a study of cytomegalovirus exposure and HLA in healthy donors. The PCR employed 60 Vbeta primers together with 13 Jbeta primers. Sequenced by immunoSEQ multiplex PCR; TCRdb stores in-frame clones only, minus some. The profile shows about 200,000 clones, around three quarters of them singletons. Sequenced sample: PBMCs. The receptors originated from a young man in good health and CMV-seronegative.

This CDR3 reads CASSTTISDTQYF. DNA for the CDR3: TGCGCCAGCAGCACCACTATATCGGATACGCAGTATTTT. The chain couples TRBV5-1 to TRBJ2-3; D is undetermined. The CDR3 sequence is 13 residues long. Germline V gives CDR1 SGHRS, CDR2 YFSETQ. V was pared by 4 bases and J by 6 bases, with 12 bases between. Variable domain in full (rest from reference TRBV5-1 and TRBJ2-3): KAGVTQTPRYLIKTRGQQVTLSCSPISGHRSVSWYQQTPGQGLQFLFEYFSETQRNKGNFPGRFSGRQFSNSRSEMNVSTLELGDSALYLCASSTTISDTQYFGPGTRLTVL.

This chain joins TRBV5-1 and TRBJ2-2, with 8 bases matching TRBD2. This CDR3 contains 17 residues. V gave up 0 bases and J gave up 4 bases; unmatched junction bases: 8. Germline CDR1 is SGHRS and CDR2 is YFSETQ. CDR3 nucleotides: TGCGCCAGCAGCTTGGAGTTGCTAGCGGGTTTCACCGGGGAGCTGTTTTTT. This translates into CASSLELLAGFTGELFF.

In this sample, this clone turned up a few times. The CDR3 sequence is CASSLLGQPETQYF. CDR3 DNA: TGTGCCAGCAGTTTATTAGGACAGCCTGAGACCCAGTACTTC. This rearrangement joins TRBV27 to TRBJ2-5; D perhaps matches TRBD1 (6 bases). Germline V gene sequence: CDR1 MNHEY, CDR2 SMNVEV (reference sequence). The CDR3 spans 14 residues. V lost 1 base and J lost 5, with 11 bases in between.

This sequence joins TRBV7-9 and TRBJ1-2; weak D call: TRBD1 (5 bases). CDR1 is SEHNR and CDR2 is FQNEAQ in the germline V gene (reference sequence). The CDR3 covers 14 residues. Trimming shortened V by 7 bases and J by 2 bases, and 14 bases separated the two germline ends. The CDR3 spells CASTPHGGNYGYTF. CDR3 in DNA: TGTGCCAGCACCCCCCACGGGGGGAACTATGGCTACACCTTC.

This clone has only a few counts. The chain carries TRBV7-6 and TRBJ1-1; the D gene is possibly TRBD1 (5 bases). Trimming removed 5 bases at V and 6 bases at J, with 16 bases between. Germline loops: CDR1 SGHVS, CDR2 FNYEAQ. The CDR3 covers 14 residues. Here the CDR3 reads CASSPGRGLAEAFF. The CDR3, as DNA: TGTGCCAGCAGCCCTGGGAGGGGATTGGCTGAAGCTTTCTTT.

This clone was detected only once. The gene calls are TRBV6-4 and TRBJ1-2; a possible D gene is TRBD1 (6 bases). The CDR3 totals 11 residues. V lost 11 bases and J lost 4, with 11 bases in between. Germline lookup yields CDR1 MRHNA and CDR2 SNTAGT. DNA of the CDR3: TGTGCCGCTGGGGGGGCCTATGGCTACACCTTC. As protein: CAAGGAYGYTF.

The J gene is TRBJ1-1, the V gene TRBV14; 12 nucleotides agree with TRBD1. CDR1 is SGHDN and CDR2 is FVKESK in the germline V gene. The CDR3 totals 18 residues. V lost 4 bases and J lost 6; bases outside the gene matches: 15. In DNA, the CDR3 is TGTGCCAGCAGCCTGAACCCGGGACAGGGGGCGCACAAACCTGAAGCTTTCTTT. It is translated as CASSLNPGQGAHKPEAFF.

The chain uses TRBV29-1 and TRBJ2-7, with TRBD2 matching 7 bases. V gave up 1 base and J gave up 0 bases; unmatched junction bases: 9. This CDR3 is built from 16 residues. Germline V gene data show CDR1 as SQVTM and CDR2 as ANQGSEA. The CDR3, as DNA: TGCAGCGTTGAAGGATACCCTAGCGGAAGCTCCTACGAGCAGTACTTC. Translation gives CSVEGYPSGSSYEQYF.